Listed below are T cell receptor beta chains from one sample, sequenced in a study of blood T cell repertoires in COVID-19. The protocol was immunoSEQ multiplex PCR, while the TCRdb copy is restricted to in-frame clones and leaves out a portion. The profile shows approximately 31,000 clones, almost 90% of them singletons. Sequenced sample: peripheral blood. These receptor sequences come from a human donor with active COVID-19. The donor label of this sample is uncertain. Both conserved end residues are part of each CDR3. Fields, in order: V gene, J gene, D gene, clone size, CDR3 DNA, CDR3 protein. A D gene is named only where the DNA matches it firmly. For some rows the clone size is stated as once, few or many, or as a class when expanded; others skip it.

V gene: TRBV5-1
J gene: TRBJ2-5
D gene: TRBD1
clone size: -
CDR3 DNA: TGCGCCAGCAGCTTCCAACTAACCCGGGACAGGGGGCAGAAGACCCAGTACTTC
CDR3 protein: CASSFQLTRDRGQKTQYF

V gene: TRBV28
J gene: TRBJ1-4
D gene: -
clone size: -
CDR3 DNA: TGTGCCAGCACCCAGGCCCCTAATGGGAAACTGTTTTTT
CDR3 protein: CASTQAPNGKLFF

V gene: TRBV6-2/TRBV6-3
J gene: TRBJ2-2
D gene: TRBD1
clone size: -
CDR3 DNA: TGTGCCAGCAGTTACTCGGGACAGGGGACCGGGGAGCTGTTTTTT
CDR3 protein: CASSYSGQGTGELFF

V gene: TRBV14
J gene: TRBJ2-5
D gene: TRBD2
clone size: -
CDR3 DNA: TGTGCCAGCAGCCCAGGACGACTAGCGGGGGGTAGAGAGACCCAGTACTTC
CDR3 protein: CASSPGRLAGGRETQYF

V gene: TRBV2
J gene: TRBJ2-7
D gene: -
clone size: -
CDR3 DNA: TGTGCCACCTTGCTTGTGAGGACCTACGAGCAGTACTTC
CDR3 protein: CATLLVRTYEQYF

V gene: TRBV6-4
J gene: TRBJ2-3
D gene: -
clone size: -
CDR3 DNA: TGTGCCAGCAGTGCGTCCATAGCACTTGATACGCAGTATTTT
CDR3 protein: CASSASIALDTQYF

V gene: TRBV4-2
J gene: TRBJ2-1
D gene: TRBD1
clone size: -
CDR3 DNA: TGTGCCAGCAGCCAAGATGGGGGACAGGGGATTAGCAATGAGCAGTTCTTC
CDR3 protein: CASSQDGGQGISNEQFF

V gene: TRBV4-2
J gene: TRBJ2-1
D gene: -
clone size: -
CDR3 DNA: TGTGCCAGCAGCCAAGATGAGGGATCTTGGAATGAGCAGTTCTTC
CDR3 protein: CASSQDEGSWNEQFF

V gene: TRBV15
J gene: TRBJ1-5
D gene: -
clone size: few
CDR3 DNA: TGTGCCACCAGCAGACCTAATCAGCCCCAGCATTTT
CDR3 protein: CATSRPNQPQHF

V gene: TRBV29-1
J gene: TRBJ2-1
D gene: TRBD1
clone size: -
CDR3 DNA: TGCAGCGTTAACAGACAGGGGGGGAATGAGCAGTTCTTC
CDR3 protein: CSVNRQGGNEQFF

V gene: TRBV10-3
J gene: TRBJ2-1
D gene: -
clone size: -
CDR3 DNA: TGTGCCATCAGTCCTAGTGGTAATGAGCAGTTCTTC
CDR3 protein: CAISPSGNEQFF

V gene: TRBV9
J gene: TRBJ2-2
D gene: TRBD1
clone size: -
CDR3 DNA: TGTGCCAGCAGCGCTGGACAGGGGAAGACCGGGGAGCTGTTTTTT
CDR3 protein: CASSAGQGKTGELFF

V gene: TRBV29-1
J gene: TRBJ1-2
D gene: -
clone size: -
CDR3 DNA: TGCAGCGACCTAGGGGGACCGTATGGCTACACCTTC
CDR3 protein: CSDLGGPYGYTF